The 3 T cell receptor beta chains below were found in one sample sequenced in a study of T cells after posttransplantation cyclophosphamide. Assay used: immunoSEQ multiplex PCR; TCRdb lists only in-frame clones, some missing. The profile shows more than 15,000 clones, less than 90% of them singletons. Methotrexate plus calcineurin inhibitor accompanied controls' myeloablative marrow transplants; sampling was 1 year later. Specimen: PBMCs, collected 371 days after allogeneic stem cell transplant with calcineurin inhibitor and methotrexate. Source of these receptors: a male patient aged 18 to 35 who received an allogeneic stem cell transplant from a related donor, was CMV-positive, and had no GVHD. A subset of T cells may come from the graft donor.

This clone was picked up one time. This chain links TRBV6-5 with TRBJ2-7, with 7 bases that match TRBD2. The V gene's germline CDR1 is MNHEY and CDR2 SVGAGI. CDR3 length: 13 amino acids. After removal of 2 bases from V and 4 bases from J, the junction contained 2 bases not matched to a gene. The CDR3 region has the DNA TGTGCCAGCAGTTACAATAGCGGGTACGAGCAGTACTTC. Its protein is CASSYNSGYEQYF.

The chain employs TRBV19 and TRBJ2-7, with TRBD1 matching over 7 bases. There are 17 residues in the CDR3. The V segment lost 3 bases and the J segment 2 bases; nucleotides outside the gene matches: 13. The germline V gene encodes CDR1 LNHDA and CDR2 SQIVND (reference sequence). In DNA form, the CDR3 reads TGTGCCAGTAGTATTGGGCCCCCCGGGACAGCAGCCTACGAGCAGTACTTC. This codes for CASSIGPPGTAAYEQYF.

This rearrangement joins TRBV2 to TRBJ2-5; 8 positions agree with TRBD2. Germline-derived CDR1 and CDR2 are SNHLY and FYNNEI. V gave up 9 bases and J gave up 4 bases; unmatched junction bases: 4. The CDR3 totals 12 residues. CDR3 region: CARGAGGETQYF. The CDR3 DNA sequence: TGTGCCAGAGGGGCGGGGGGAGAGACCCAGTACTTC.